The text below deals with one T cell receptor beta chain. This entry is derived from a study of blood T cell repertoires in COVID-19. Overall study context: Acute-phase and convalescent COVID-19 samples originated in the United States, Italy and Spain.

Repertoires were generated with immunoSEQ multiplex PCR, while TCRdb's copy carries only in-frame clones and drops some. The repertoire has approximately 150,000 clones, 76% of them found once; the top ten carry roughly 4.5%. Germline trimming cut 0 bases from V and 5 bases from J; bases unmatched to any gene: 2. Per the germline V gene, CDR1 is ENHRY and CDR2 is SYGVKD. The CDR3 contains 15 residues. Sequenced input: peripheral blood. The chain recombines TRBV10-3 with TRBJ1-4; 8 bases match TRBD1. The sequence was obtained from a man aged 60 to 75 with acute or convalescent COVID-19. The CDR3 bases are TGTGCCATCAGTGAGTCGGACAGGGTCAATGAAAAACTGTTTTTT. The encoded protein is CAISESDRVNEKLFF.